One sample yielded the 25 T cell receptor beta chains listed below, sequenced in a study of blood T cell repertoires in COVID-19. Assay used: immunoSEQ multiplex PCR; TCRdb lists only in-frame clones, some missing. Found here are under 200,000 clones, roughly 90% of them singletons; the top ten hold about 6.3%. The sequencing input was PBMCs or T cells enriched from blood (not recorded which). These receptors came from a woman aged 50 to 60 who had recovered from COVID-19.

The chain uses TRBV6-2 or TRBV6-3 and TRBJ1-2, with D perhaps TRBD1 (6 bases). This CDR3 contains 16 residues. The V gene's germline CDR1 is MNHEY and CDR2 SVGEGT. V was pared by 7 bases and J by 2 bases, with 20 bases between. The CDR3 loop is CASTPPGQTANYGYTF. The CDR3 nucleotides are TGTGCCAGCACCCCCCCCGGACAGACGGCAAACTATGGCTACACCTTC.

This chain connects TRBV9 to TRBJ1-2; D may be TRBD1 (6 bases). CDR3 length: 16 amino acids. Germline loops: CDR1 SGDLS, CDR2 YYNGEE. V was pared by 3 bases and J by 6 bases, with 21 bases between. CDR3 in amino acids: CASSAPTHMNRDGYTF. In DNA, the CDR3 is TGTGCCAGCAGCGCACCGACCCACATGAACAGGGATGGCTACACCTTC.

J is TRBJ2-7 and V is TRBV27; D ambiguous. The CDR3 covers 13 residues. Per germline, CDR1 MNHEY and CDR2 SMNVEV (reference sequence). Trimming removed 5 bases from V and 0 bases from J, with 8 bases in between. The CDR3, as DNA: TGTGCCAGCAGTGCCGGTGGCTCCTACGAGCAGTACTTC. It encodes CASSAGGSYEQYF.

This rearrangement joins TRBV27 to TRBJ1-2, with D possibly TRBD1 on 5 matching bases. V gave up 3 bases and J gave up 2 bases, with 7 bases separating them. Germline V gives CDR1 MNHEY, CDR2 SMNVEV (reference sequence). The CDR3 spans 13 residues. The CDR3 is CASSFRQNYGYTF. The CDR3 DNA sequence: TGTGCCAGCAGTTTTAGACAGAACTATGGCTACACCTTC.

The CDR3 nucleotides are TGTGCCAGTAGTAATTATCGGGACACTGAAGCTTTCTTT. It encodes CASSNYRDTEAFF. The chain has TRBV19 and TRBJ1-1; D call uncertain. The CDR3 runs to 13 residues. The germline V and J ends were trimmed by 4 bases and 3 bases, with 9 bases remaining between them. The V gene's germline CDR1 is LNHDA and CDR2 SQIVND (reference sequence).

This clone was seen once. The chain combines TRBV6-2 or TRBV6-3 with TRBJ1-5; 9 positions agree with TRBD1. The J segment lost 7 bases and the V segment lost 0 bases, leaving 16 bases of the junction unmatched. Germline V lookup: CDR1 MNHEY, CDR2 SVGEGT. The CDR3 is 19 residues long. The CDR3 is CASSYSGTGIGFGYQPQHF. Written as DNA, the CDR3 is TGTGCCAGCAGTTACTCCGGGACAGGGATTGGGTTCGGGTACCAGCCCCAGCATTTT.

The chain uses TRBV5-1 and TRBJ1-1, with D uncertain. V lost 0 bases and J lost 8, with 8 bases in between. Germline-derived CDR1 and CDR2 are SGHRS and YFSETQ. The length of the CDR3 is 12 residues. CDR3 nucleotide sequence: TGCGCCAGCAGCTTGGGGCCACAGGAAGCTTTCTTT. Its translation: CASSLGPQEAFF.

CDR3 sequence (DNA): TGCGCCAGCAGCTTGGACGGACAGACGGGCACTGAAGCTTTCTTT. This codes for CASSLDGQTGTEAFF. The chain uses TRBV5-1 and TRBJ1-1; D possibly corresponds to TRBD1 (6 bases). CDR1 is SGHRS, CDR2 YFSETQ, per germline. The CDR3 has 15 residues. With 0 bases removed from V and 4 bases from J, the gap between germline ends came to 13 bases.

The V and J genes are TRBV7-3 and TRBJ1-6; D is undetermined. Trimming removed 3 bases at V and 7 bases at J, with 7 bases between. CDR3 length: 13 residues. Germline CDR1 reads SGHTA; CDR2 reads FQGTGA. CDR3: CASSFGENSPLHF. The DNA for the CDR3 is TGTGCCAGCAGCTTCGGGGAGAATTCACCCCTCCACTTT. Looking up the rest from reference TRBV7-3 and TRBJ1-6 gives the full variable domain: GAGVSQTPSNKVTEKGKYVELRCDPISGHTALYWYRQSLGQGPEFLIYFQGTGAADDSGLPNDRFFAVRPEGSVSTLKIQRTERGDSAVYLCASSFGENSPLHFGNGTRLTVT.

V gene TRBV19 combines with J gene TRBJ1-2; possible D gene TRBD1, 6 bases. Germline CDR1 and CDR2: LNHDA and SQIVND (reference sequence). This CDR3 comprises 13 residues. Trimming cost V 3 bases and J 3 bases, with 8 bases left between them. The chain's CDR3 is CASSMDSYYGYTF. As DNA, the CDR3 is TGTGCCAGTAGTATGGACAGCTACTATGGCTACACCTTC.

The chain couples TRBV5-1 to TRBJ1-1; D possibly corresponds to TRBD1 (6 bases). The CDR3 spans 16 residues. Looked up from germline, CDR1 is SGHRS and CDR2 is YFSETQ. The V end was cut by 4 bases, the J end by 1 base, with 17 bases between. CDR3 in amino acids: CASSLGYRDRNTEAFF. CDR3 in DNA: TGCGCCAGCAGCCTCGGGTACAGGGATCGGAACACTGAAGCTTTCTTT.

The chain combines TRBV6-2 or TRBV6-3 with TRBJ2-7, with 10 positions matching TRBD1. CDR1 is MNHEY and CDR2 is SVGEGT in the germline V gene. The CDR3 runs 15 residues. V shed 2 bases, J shed 2 bases, and the junction held 3 bases outside the gene matches. CDR3 nucleotides: TGTGCCAGCAGTTACCGGGGACAGGGGCCCTACGAGCAGTACTTC. This encodes CASSYRGQGPYEQYF.

This CDR3 reads CASSQALGPQGNEQFF. DNA for the CDR3: TGCGCCAGCAGCCAAGCCCTAGGGCCGCAGGGCAATGAGCAGTTCTTC. The chain uses TRBV4-3 and TRBJ2-1; D is perhaps TRBD1 (5 bases). Trimming took off 1 base at V and 6 bases at J, with 16 bases between the two ends. The CDR3 runs 16 residues. The V gene's germline CDR1 is LGHNA and CDR2 YSLEER.

The CDR3 sequence is CASSPYPPGQNEQYF. The CDR3 coding sequence is TGTGCCAGCAGCCCATATCCTCCAGGTCAGAACGAGCAGTACTTC. J is TRBJ2-7 and V is TRBV7-2; D unresolved. The CDR3 length is 15 residues. V dropped 5 bases and J dropped 5 bases, with 19 bases sitting between them. The germline CDR1 and CDR2 sequences are SGHTA and FQGNSA.

The genes are TRBV5-5 and TRBJ2-7; the match to TRBD1 covers 9 bases. The CDR3 is 13 residues long. The V segment lost 5 bases and the J segment 5 bases; nucleotides outside the gene matches: 5. CDR1 and CDR2 from the germline V gene are SGHKS and YYEKEE (reference sequence). CDR3: CASRWTGDDEQYF. The CDR3 DNA reads as TGTGCCAGCAGATGGACAGGGGACGACGAGCAGTACTTC.

The chain joins TRBV5-6 to TRBJ2-1; 12 bases agree with TRBD2. This CDR3 is built from 19 residues. The junction had 9 bases not matched to a gene; V was cut back by 1 base and J by 1 base. CDR1 is SGHDT, CDR2 YYEEEE, per germline. The CDR3 reads CASSLPTSGGSISYNEQFF. The DNA of the CDR3 is TGTGCCAGCAGCTTGCCGACTAGCGGGGGTTCTATATCCTACAATGAGCAGTTCTTC.

The V and J genes are TRBV7-2 and TRBJ2-5, with TRBD2 as a possible D gene (6 bases). V lost 4 bases, J lost 5 bases, and 20 bases lay in between. CDR1 is SGHTA, CDR2 FQGNSA, per germline. The CDR3 sequence is 16 residues long. The CDR3 sequence: CASSSSSARRLETQYF. The CDR3 DNA reads as TGTGCCAGCAGCTCGTCTAGCGCCCGGAGGTTGGAGACCCAGTACTTC.

The chain uses TRBV21-1 and TRBJ1-1; the table's D call, TRBD1, was not checked against the DNA. TRBV21-1 constitutes a pseudogene. This CDR3 is 15 amino acids long. CDR3 in DNA: TGTGCCAGGGAGACAGGGGAGGGAATGAACACTGAAGCTTTCTTT. This gives the protein CARETGEGMNTEAFF.

The genes are TRBV27 and TRBJ1-4, with 7 bases identical to TRBD1. The CDR3 spans 17 residues. The V and J ends lost 4 bases and 4 bases, in that order; junction bases with no gene match: 12. CDR1 and CDR2 (germline): MNHEY, SMNVEV (reference sequence). The CDR3 nucleotides are TGTGCCAGCAGTTCTGGACAGGAGGCGACTAATAATGAAAAACTGTTTTTT. Its protein is CASSSGQEATNNEKLFF.

This rearrangement joins TRBV3-1 (or the pseudogene TRBV3-2) to TRBJ1-2; no clear D. The CDR3 is made up of 11 amino acids. Trimming left V 1 base short and J 8 bases short, with 5 bases between. Germline V lookup: CDR1 LGHDT, CDR2 YNNKEL (reference sequence). The CDR3 spells CASSQATGYTF. The CDR3 bases are TGTGCCAGCAGCCAAGCTACCGGCTACACCTTC.

This sequence joins TRBV29-1 and TRBJ1-4; maybe TRBD1 (6 bases). The germline gives CDR1 SQVTM, CDR2 ANQGSEA. Trimming took off 5 bases at V and 8 bases at J, with 15 bases between the two ends. CDR3 length equals 13 residues. The CDR3 DNA sequence: TGCAGCGTTCGGCCATCAGGGGTAGAAAAACTGTTTTTT. As protein: CSVRPSGVEKLFF.

This clone was recorded once. CDR3 loop: CASSPMLPQGGHGYTF. DNA of the CDR3: TGTGCCAGCAGCCCAATGCTCCCACAGGGGGGCCATGGCTACACCTTC. The rearrangement links TRBV5-4 to TRBJ1-2; the match to TRBD1 covers 8 bases. CDR1 SGHNT and CDR2 YYREEE come from the germline V gene (reference sequence). The CDR3 has 16 amino acids. The V segment lost 4 bases and the J segment 6 bases; nucleotides outside the gene matches: 14.

This clone was recorded only once. This sequence joins TRBV2 and TRBJ2-7, with D maybe TRBD2 (5 bases). There are 12 residues in the CDR3. Germline V gene data show CDR1 as SNHLY and CDR2 as FYNNEI. Deletions cut 3 bases from V and 3 bases from J, with 6 bases between. The CDR3 DNA is TGTGCCAGCAGTGATGAGGGCTACGAGCAGTACTTC. Its protein product is CASSDEGYEQYF.

As DNA, the CDR3 is TGTGCCAGCAGTGAATATGGTAGCGAAAATGAGCAGTTCTTC. It codes for CASSEYGSENEQFF. The rearrangement joins TRBV25-1 to TRBJ2-1, with D possibly matching TRBD2 (5 bases). V lost 0 bases and J lost 7, with 10 bases in between. The CDR3 spans 14 residues. Germline V lookup: CDR1 MGHDK, CDR2 SYGVNS.

J is TRBJ2-3 and V is TRBV5-1, with D tentatively TRBD1 (5 bases). V gave up 4 bases and J gave up 0 bases, with 9 bases separating them. Germline V gene sequence: CDR1 SGHRS, CDR2 YFSETQ. The CDR3 length is 14 residues. The CDR3 loop reads CASSKGASTDTQYF. CDR3 nucleotide sequence: TGCGCCAGCAGCAAAGGGGCGAGCACAGATACGCAGTATTTT.